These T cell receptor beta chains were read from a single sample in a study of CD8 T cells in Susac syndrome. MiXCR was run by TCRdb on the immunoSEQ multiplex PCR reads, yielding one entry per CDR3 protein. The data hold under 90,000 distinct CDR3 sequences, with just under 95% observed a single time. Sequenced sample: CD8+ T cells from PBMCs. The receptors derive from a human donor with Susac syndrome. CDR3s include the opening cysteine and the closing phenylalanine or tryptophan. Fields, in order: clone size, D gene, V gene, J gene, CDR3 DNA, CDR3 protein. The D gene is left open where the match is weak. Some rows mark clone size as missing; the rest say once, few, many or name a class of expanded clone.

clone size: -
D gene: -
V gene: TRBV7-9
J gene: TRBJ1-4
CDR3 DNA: TGTGCCAGCAGCTCCCCCCCAGTGGACCGTAATGAAAAACTGTTTTTT
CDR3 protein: CASSSPPVDRNEKLFF

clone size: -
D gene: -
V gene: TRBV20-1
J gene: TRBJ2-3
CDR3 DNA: TGCAGTGCTAGAGATTTGGAGCGGGTGACGGATACGCAGTATTTT
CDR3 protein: CSARDLERVTDTQYF

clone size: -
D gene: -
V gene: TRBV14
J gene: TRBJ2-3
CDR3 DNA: TGTGCCAGCAGCCTAAGACGGTTCACAGATACGCAGTATTTT
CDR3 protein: CASSLRRFTDTQYF

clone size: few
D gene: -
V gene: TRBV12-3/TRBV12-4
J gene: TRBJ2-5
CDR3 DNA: TGTGCCAGCAGTTTGTCGCAAGAGACCCAGTACTTC
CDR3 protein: CASSLSQETQYF

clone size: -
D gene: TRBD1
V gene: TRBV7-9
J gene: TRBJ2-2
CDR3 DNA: TGTGCCAGCAGCCCGGGACAGGGTTCCGGGGAGCTGTTTTTT
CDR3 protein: CASSPGQGSGELFF

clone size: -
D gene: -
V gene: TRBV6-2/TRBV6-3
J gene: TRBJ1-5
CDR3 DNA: TGTGCCAGCAGTTTCACAGGGATCGATCAGCCCCAGCATTTT
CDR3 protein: CASSFTGIDQPQHF

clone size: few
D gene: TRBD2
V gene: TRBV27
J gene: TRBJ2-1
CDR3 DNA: TGTGCCAGCAGTCCTACTAGCGGCAGATACAATGAGCAGTTCTTC
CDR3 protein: CASSPTSGRYNEQFF

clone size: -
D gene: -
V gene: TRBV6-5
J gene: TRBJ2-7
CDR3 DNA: TGTGCCAGCAGTTACTTATCAGGTTACGAGCAGTACTTC
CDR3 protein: CASSYLSGYEQYF

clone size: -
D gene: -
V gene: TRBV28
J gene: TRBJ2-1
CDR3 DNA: TGTGCCAGCAGTTTATCTGCGTACAATGAGCAGTTCTTC
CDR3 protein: CASSLSAYNEQFF

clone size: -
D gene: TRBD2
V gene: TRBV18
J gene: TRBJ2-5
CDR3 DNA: TGTGCCAGCTCACCGGAACTAGCGAAAGAGACCCAGTACTTC
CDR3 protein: CASSPELAKETQYF

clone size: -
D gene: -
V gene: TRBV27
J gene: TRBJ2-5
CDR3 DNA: TGTGCCAGCAGTTTAAACGGGGTTCTGGGGGAGACCCAGTACTTC
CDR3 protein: CASSLNGVLGETQYF

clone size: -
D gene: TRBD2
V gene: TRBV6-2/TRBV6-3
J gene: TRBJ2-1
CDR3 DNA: TGTGCCAGCAGTACCGCTCCCGGGACTAGTGGGCGGAATGAGCAGTTCTTC
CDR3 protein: CASSTAPGTSGRNEQFF

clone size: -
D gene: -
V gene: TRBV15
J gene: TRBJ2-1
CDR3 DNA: TGTGCCACCAGAGATCACAATGAGCAGTTCTTC
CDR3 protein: CATRDHNEQFF

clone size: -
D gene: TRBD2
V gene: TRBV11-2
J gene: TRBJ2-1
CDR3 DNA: TGTGCCAGCAGCTTACCCCCGACTAGCGGGAGTTATGAGCAGTTCTTC
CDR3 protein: CASSLPPTSGSYEQFF

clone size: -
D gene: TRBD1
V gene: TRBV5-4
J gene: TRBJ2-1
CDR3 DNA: TGTGCCAGCAGCCAGGACAGGGTAGTTGAAGTAGCTAATGAGCAGTTCTTC
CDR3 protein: CASSQDRVVEVANEQFF

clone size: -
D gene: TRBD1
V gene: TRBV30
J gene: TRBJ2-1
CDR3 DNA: TGTGCCGGCAGGGGGACTGAGCAGTTCTTC
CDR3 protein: CAGRGTEQFF

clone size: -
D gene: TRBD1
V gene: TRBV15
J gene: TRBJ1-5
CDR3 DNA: TGTGCCACCAGCCGAGTCGGGACAGGGATGGATCAGCCCCAGCATTTT
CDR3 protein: CATSRVGTGMDQPQHF

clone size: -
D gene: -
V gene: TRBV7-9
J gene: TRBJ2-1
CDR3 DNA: TGTGCCACCTTTGGACTCTCCTACAATGAGCAGTTCTTC
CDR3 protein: CATFGLSYNEQFF

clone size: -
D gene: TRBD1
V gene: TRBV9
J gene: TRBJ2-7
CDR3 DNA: TGTGCCAGCAGTGCCGGGACAGGGCTAAGGGGAAGCTCCTACGAGCAGTACTTC
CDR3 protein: CASSAGTGLRGSSYEQYF

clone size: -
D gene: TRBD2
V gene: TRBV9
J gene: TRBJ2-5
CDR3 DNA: TGTGCCAGCAGCGAGTGGGGACTAGCGGGACCCCAAGAGACCCAGTACTTC
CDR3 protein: CASSEWGLAGPQETQYF

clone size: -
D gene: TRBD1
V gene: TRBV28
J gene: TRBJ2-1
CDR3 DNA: TGTGCCAGCAGTTACCCCGGGACAGGGTACAATGAGCAGTTCTTC
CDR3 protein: CASSYPGTGYNEQFF

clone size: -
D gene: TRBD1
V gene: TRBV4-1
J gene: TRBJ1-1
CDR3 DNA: TGCGCCAGCAGCCAAGTCGGGACAGAGAACATGAACACTGAAGCTTTCTTT
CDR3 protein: CASSQVGTENMNTEAFF

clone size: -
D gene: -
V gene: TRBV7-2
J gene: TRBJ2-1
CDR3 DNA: TGTGCCAGCAGTTCAGGGGTGCGGTACAATGAGCAGTTCTTC
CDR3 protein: CASSSGVRYNEQFF

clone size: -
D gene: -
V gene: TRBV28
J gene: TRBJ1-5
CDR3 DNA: TGTGCCAGCGTGTCGACAGATGTTAGCAATCAGCCCCAGCATTTT
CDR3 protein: CASVSTDVSNQPQHF

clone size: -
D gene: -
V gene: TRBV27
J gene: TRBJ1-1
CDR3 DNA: TGTGCCAGCAGTTCCTACGCGGGGTTGAACACTGAAGCTTTCTTT
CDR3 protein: CASSSYAGLNTEAFF

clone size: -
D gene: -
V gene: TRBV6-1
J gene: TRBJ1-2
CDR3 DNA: TGTGCCAGCAGGCGGGGGGGGACCGAGGGAAGGAAGGACTATGGCTACACCTTC
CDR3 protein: CASRRGGTEGRKDYGYTF

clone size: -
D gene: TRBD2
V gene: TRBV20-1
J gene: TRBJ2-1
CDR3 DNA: TGCAGTGCTACGAGCGGGAGCGGCTCCTACAATGAGCAGTTCTTC
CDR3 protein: CSATSGSGSYNEQFF

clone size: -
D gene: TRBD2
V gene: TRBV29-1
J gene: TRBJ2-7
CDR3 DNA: TGCAGCACCACCATGGTGGGGACTAGCGGATTCTACGAGCAGTACTTC
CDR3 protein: CSTTMVGTSGFYEQYF

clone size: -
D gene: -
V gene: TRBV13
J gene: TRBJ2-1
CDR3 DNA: TGTGCCAGCAGCAGGGGGGGACAGACCCGTTACAATGAGCAGTTCTTC
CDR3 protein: CASSRGGQTRYNEQFF

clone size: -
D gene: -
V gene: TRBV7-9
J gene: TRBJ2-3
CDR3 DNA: TGTGCCAGCAGCTTATTTCCTGATACGCAGTATTTT
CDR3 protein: CASSLFPDTQYF

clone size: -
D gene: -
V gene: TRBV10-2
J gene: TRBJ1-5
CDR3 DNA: TGCGCCAGCATGGGCCCCGGAGGTTGGGTAGCGAATCAGCCCCAGCATTTT
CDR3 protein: CASMGPGGWVANQPQHF

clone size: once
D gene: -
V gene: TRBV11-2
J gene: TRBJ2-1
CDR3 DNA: TGTGCCAGCAGCCTTAACGCACCACCGGGAGCCTACAATGAGCAGTTCTTC
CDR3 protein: CASSLNAPPGAYNEQFF

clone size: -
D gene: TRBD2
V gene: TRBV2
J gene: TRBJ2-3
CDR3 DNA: TGTGCCAGCAGGGGGGCTAGCGGGAGGCCAGATACGCAGTATTTT
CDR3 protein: CASRGASGRPDTQYF